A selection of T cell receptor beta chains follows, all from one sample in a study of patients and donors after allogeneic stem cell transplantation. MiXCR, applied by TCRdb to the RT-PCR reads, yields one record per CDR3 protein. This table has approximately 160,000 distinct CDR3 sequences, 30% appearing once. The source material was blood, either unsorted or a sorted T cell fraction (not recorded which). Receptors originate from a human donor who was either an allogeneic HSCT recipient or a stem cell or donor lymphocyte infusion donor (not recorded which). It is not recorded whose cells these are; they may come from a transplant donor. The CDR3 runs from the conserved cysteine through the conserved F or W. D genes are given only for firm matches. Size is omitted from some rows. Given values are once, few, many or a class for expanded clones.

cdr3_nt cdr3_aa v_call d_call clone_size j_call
TGTGCCAGCAGTTTATCGGGACTATACTACGAGCAGTACTTC CASSLSGLYYEQYF TRBV27 TRBD2 once TRBJ2-7
TGTGCCAGCGCCGCGGGTGGTGAGCAGTTCTTC CASAAGGEQFF TRBV25-1 . few TRBJ2-1
TGCAGTGCTGGACCAGGGCCCAACTATGGCTACACCTTC CSAGPGPNYGYTF TRBV20-1 . . TRBJ1-2
TGCGCCAGCAGCCAAGGGCCTAGCGGGAGTCGGAACACCGGGGAGCTGTTTTTT CASSQGPSGSRNTGELFF TRBV4-3 TRBD2 . TRBJ2-2
TGTGCCAGCAGTCTTATTGACCCAGATACGCAGTATTTT CASSLIDPDTQYF TRBV28 . few TRBJ2-3
TGCGCCAGCAGCTTGGGGACAGACTCGTGGACTTTCTTT CASSLGTDSWTFF TRBV5-1 . few TRBJ1-1
TGTGCCAGCAGTTCCCCAGGGCATAATTCACCCCTCCACTTT CASSSPGHNSPLHF TRBV6-5 . many TRBJ1-6
TGCAGTGCCCTCTCAGGGGTCGGTTACGACGAGCAGTACTTC CSALSGVGYDEQYF TRBV20-1 . . TRBJ2-7
TGCAGTGCCATCAGGGCTAGCGGGAGCAATGAGCAGTTCTTC CSAIRASGSNEQFF TRBV20-1 TRBD2 . TRBJ2-1
TGTGCCGCGCCAAGTGAGCAGGATTCACCCCTCCACTTT CAAPSEQDSPLHF TRBV12-3/TRBV12-4 . . TRBJ1-6
TGCGCCAGCAGCCAAGAGGGGAAACGGACAAAGGGCGGGGAGCTGTTTTTT CASSQEGKRTKGGELFF TRBV4-3 . . TRBJ2-2
TGTGCCAGCAGCCTAATCACAGGGGAGAATTCACCCCTCCACTTT CASSLITGENSPLHF TRBV7-2 TRBD1 . TRBJ1-6
TGCGCCAGCAGTGACCCGAGTTTGATGTGGTCGGGTGCTGAAGCTTTCTTT CASSDPSLMWSGAEAFF TRBV10-2 . . TRBJ1-1
TGTGCCAGCAGCGTAGTCTCCGGGAGGCAAGATACGCAGTATTTT CASSVVSGRQDTQYF TRBV9 TRBD2 . TRBJ2-3
TGCAGTGCAGGCAGGGATGAGCAGTTCTTC CSAGRDEQFF TRBV20-1 . few TRBJ2-1
TGTGCCAGCAGCCGACAGGGGAGCGCAGATACGCAGTATTTT CASSRQGSADTQYF TRBV7-2 TRBD1 . TRBJ2-3
TGTGCCAGCAGCCGGATAGAGCATGGCTACACCTTC CASSRIEHGYTF TRBV12-3/TRBV12-4 . many TRBJ1-2
TGCAGCGCAGCCAGTACAGGGGGTAGTACAGATATGCAGTATTTT CSAASTGGSTDMQYF TRBV29-1 TRBD1 . TRBJ2-3
TGTGCCAGCAGTTTCCGAGACAGGGTGAATTCACCCCTCCACTTT CASSFRDRVNSPLHF TRBV28 TRBD1 few TRBJ1-6
TGCGCCAGCAGCCAAGAACTTGACCCGAGGCGTGGCTACACCTTC CASSQELDPRRGYTF TRBV4-1 . . TRBJ1-2
TGTGCCAGCACCCTGATTAGCACAGATACGCAGTATTTT CASTLISTDTQYF TRBV12-3/TRBV12-4 . . TRBJ2-3
TGCGCCAGCAGCCAAGAGCCGTGGACTAGCGGGACGACAGATACGCAGTATTTT CASSQEPWTSGTTDTQYF TRBV4-1 TRBD2 few TRBJ2-3
TGTGCCAGCAGCTTAATGGGACAGGGGAACACTGAAGCTTTCTTT CASSLMGQGNTEAFF TRBV7-8 TRBD1 . TRBJ1-1
TGCGCCAGCAGCTTGGGACAGGGGGTTGCGAACACTGAAGCTTTCTTT CASSLGQGVANTEAFF TRBV5-1 TRBD1 few TRBJ1-1
TGTGCCAGCAGCCAAGAGCCAGGGTATGGTCAGCCCCAGCATTTT CASSQEPGYGQPQHF TRBV3-1 . few TRBJ1-5
TGTGCCAGCAGTGCAAGTTCAGATACGCAGTATTTT CASSASSDTQYF TRBV2 . . TRBJ2-3
TGTGCCAGCAGCTTAAGTGGGGGACGCACCGGGGAGCTGTTTTTT CASSLSGGRTGELFF TRBV7-9 . . TRBJ2-2